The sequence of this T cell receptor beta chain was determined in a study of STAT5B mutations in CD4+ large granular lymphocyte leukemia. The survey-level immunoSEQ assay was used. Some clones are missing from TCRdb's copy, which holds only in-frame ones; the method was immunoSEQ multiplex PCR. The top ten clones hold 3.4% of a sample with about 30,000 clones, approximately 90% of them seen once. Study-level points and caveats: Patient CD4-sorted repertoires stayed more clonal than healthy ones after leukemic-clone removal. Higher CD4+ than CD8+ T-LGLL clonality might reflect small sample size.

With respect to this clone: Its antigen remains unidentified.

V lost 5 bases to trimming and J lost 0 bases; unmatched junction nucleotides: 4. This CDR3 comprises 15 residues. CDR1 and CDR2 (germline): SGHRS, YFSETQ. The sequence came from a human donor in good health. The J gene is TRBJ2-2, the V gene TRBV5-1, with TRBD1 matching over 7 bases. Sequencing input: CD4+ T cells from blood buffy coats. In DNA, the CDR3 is TGCGCCAGCAGTCTGACAGGGTCGAACACCGGGGAGCTGTTTTTT. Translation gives CASSLTGSNTGELFF.